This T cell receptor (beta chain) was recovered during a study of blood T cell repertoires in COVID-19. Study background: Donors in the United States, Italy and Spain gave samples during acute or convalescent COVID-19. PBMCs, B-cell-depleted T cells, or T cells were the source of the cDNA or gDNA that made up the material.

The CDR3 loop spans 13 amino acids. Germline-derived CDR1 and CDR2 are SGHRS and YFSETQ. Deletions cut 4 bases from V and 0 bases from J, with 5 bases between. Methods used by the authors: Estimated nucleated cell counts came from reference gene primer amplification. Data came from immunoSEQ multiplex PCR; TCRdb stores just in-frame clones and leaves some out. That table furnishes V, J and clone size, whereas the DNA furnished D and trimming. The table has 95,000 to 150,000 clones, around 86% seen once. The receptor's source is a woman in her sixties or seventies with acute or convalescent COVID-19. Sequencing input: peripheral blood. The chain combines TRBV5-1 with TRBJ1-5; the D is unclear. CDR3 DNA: TGCGCCAGCAGCATAGATAGCAATCAGCCCCAGCATTTT. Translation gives CASSIDSNQPQHF.